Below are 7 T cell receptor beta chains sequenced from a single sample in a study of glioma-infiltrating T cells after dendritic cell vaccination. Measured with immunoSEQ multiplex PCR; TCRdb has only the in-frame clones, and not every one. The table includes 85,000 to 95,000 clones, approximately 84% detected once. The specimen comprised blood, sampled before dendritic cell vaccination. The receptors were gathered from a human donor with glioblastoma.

The CDR3 sequence: CAWSSSSGNTIYF. The CDR3 DNA reads TGTGCCTGGTCGTCGAGCTCTGGAAACACCATATATTTT. V is TRBV2 and J is TRBJ1-3, with D hard to call. Trimming pared 11 bases from V and 0 bases from J, leaving 11 bases between. The CDR3 length is 13 residues. Germline CDR1 is SNHLY and CDR2 is FYNNEI.

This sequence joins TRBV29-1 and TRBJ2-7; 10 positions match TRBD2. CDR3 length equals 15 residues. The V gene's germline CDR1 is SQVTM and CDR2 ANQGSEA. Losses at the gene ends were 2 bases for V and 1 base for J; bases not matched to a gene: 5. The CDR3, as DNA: TGCAGCGTTGAACTTCGGACTAGCGGTTCCTACGAGCAGTACTTC. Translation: CSVELRTSGSYEQYF.

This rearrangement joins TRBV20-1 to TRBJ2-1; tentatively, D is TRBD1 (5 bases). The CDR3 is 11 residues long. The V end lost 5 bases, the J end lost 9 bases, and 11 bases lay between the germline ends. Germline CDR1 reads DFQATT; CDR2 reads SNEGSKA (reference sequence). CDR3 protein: CSAPLGVEQFF. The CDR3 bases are TGCAGTGCTCCCTTAGGGGTTGAGCAGTTCTTC.

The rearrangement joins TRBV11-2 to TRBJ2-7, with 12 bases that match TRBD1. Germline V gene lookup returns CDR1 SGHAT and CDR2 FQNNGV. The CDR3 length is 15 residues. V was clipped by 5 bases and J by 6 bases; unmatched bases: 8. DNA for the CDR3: TGTGCCAGCAGCACCCCGGGACAGGGGGCCACCGAGCAGTACTTC. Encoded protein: CASSTPGQGATEQYF.

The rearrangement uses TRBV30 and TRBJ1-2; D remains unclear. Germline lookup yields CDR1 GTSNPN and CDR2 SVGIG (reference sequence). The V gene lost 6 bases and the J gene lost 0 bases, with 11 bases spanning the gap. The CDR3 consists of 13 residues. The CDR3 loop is CACQEATNYGYTF. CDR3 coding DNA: TGTGCCTGCCAGGAGGCCACTAACTATGGCTACACCTTC. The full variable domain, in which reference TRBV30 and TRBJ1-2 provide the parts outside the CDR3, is SQTIHQWPATLVQPVGSPLSLECTVEGTSNPNLYWYRQAAGRGLQLLFYSVGIGQISSEVPQNLSASRPQDRQFILSSKKLLLSDSGFYLCACQEATNYGYTFGSGTRLTVV.

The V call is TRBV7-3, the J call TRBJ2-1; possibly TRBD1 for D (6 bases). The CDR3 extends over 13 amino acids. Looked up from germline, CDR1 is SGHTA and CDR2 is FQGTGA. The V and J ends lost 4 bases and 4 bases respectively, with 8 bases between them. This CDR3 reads CASSWGLYNEQFF. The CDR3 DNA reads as TGTGCCAGCAGCTGGGGGCTGTACAATGAGCAGTTCTTC.

The DNA of the CDR3 is TGTGCCAGCAGCCTGGACAGGCACAATGAGCAGTTCTTC. Its protein product is CASSLDRHNEQFF. The chain combines TRBV11-3 with TRBJ2-1, with 7 positions matching TRBD1. The junction had 3 bases not matched to a gene; V was cut back by 5 bases and J by 5 bases. The CDR3 spans 13 residues. Germline V CDR1 and CDR2: SGHNT, YENEEA.